The clone carrying this T cell receptor (beta chain) occurred many times. What it binds is unknown. This CDR3 has 15 amino acids. Germline CDR1 reads MGHRA; CDR2 reads YSYEKL. Trimming removed 1 base from V and 4 bases from J, with 13 bases in between. Each sample yielded at least 6 million isolated PBMCs. These data belong to a study of blood T cells in healthy people across ages. Study outcomes and limitations: Relative to aged donors, long-lived donors carried more naive CD4+ cells and displayed higher diversity.

A second PCR, run for roughly 7 to 11 cycles, used a sample-barcoded 5' primer plus a J-beta primer mix. TCRdb re-analysed the 5' RACE reads in MiXCR, keeping a single row per CDR3 protein. This sample has some 930,000 distinct CDR3 sequences, with under 35% found just once. This sample was shared with a second study, whose subject was T cells of mothers and their children. That source adds: For unrelated pairs as for related ones, thymic selection shapes TCR recombination output similarly.

The sequenced sample consisted of blood. The clonotype was recovered from a woman between 40 and 50 years old in good health. The chain links TRBV4-1 to TRBJ2-5; D is unresolved. The CDR3 protein is CASSQGTGTRETQYF. The CDR3 nucleotides are TGCGCCAGCAGCCAAGGGACCGGCACTCGAGAGACCCAGTACTTC.